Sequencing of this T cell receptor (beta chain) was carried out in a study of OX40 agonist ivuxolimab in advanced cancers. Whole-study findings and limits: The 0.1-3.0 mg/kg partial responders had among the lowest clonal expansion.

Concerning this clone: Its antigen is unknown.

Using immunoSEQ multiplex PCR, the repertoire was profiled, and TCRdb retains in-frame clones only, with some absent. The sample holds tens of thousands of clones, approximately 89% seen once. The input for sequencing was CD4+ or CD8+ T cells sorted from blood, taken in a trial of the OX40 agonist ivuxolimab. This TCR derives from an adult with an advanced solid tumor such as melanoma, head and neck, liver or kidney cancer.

CDR3 DNA: TGTGCCAGCAGCGTAGGGGCGACAGGAGAAAAACTGTTTTTT. It specifies CASSVGATGEKLFF. V usage is TRBV9 and J usage is TRBJ1-4; D is possibly TRBD1 (6 bases). This CDR3 spans 14 amino acids. V was shortened by 0 bases and J by 8 bases, with 11 bases between the two germline ends. The germline V gene has CDR1 SGDLS and CDR2 YYNGEE.